The clone carrying this T cell receptor (beta chain) was detected many times. Its antigen is unidentified. The germline V gene encodes CDR1 MDHEN and CDR2 SYDVKM. CDR3 length equals 15 residues. Unmatched junction bases numbered 8, after V lost 6 bases and J lost 6 bases. TCR cDNA molecules were tagged individually, and each one carried a unique molecular identifier. TCRdb re-called the 5' RACE reads with MiXCR, one entry per CDR3 protein. The sample carries around 9,700 distinct CDR3 sequences, approximately 8.1% recorded once. As for time point: sample taken at primary tumor resection. Donors were 72 untreated early-stage non-small cell lung cancer patients. Whole RNA, which was extracted from tumor, nontumor lung tissue or frozen PBMC, was sequenced without any cell sorting. The sample belongs to a study of spatial heterogeneity in lung cancer. Study-wide background: A consistent excess of beta-chain over alpha-chain sequences was detected. Study-level results: Tumors with more nonsynonymous mutations had more expanded intratumoral alpha and beta TCRs.

The chain links TRBV28 to TRBJ1-6; 7 positions match TRBD1. The source of this sequence is a male donor with early-stage non-small cell lung cancer. Specimen: lung tumor tissue, collected at surgery. CDR3 sequence (DNA): TGTGCCAGCAGAACAGGGGCCACGTTTAATTCACCCCTCCACTTT. Encoded protein: CASRTGATFNSPLHF.